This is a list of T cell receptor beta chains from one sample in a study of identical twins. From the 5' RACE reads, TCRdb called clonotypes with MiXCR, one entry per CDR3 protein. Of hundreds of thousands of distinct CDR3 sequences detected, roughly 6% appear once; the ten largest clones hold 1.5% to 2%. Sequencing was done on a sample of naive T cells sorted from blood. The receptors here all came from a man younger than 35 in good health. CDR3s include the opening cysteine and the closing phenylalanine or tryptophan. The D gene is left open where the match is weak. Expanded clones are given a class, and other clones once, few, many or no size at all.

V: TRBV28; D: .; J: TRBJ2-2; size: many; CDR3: CASSLSGRGVVELFF; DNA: TGTGCCAGCAGTTTATCGGGCAGGGGAGTGGTGGAGCTGTTTTTT
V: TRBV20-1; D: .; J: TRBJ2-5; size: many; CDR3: CSAGLTTQSETQYF; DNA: TGCAGTGCCGGTTTGACAACACAAAGCGAGACCCAGTACTTC
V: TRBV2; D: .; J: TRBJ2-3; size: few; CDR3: CASSPGRAVSTDTQYF; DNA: TGTGCCAGCAGTCCGGGCAGGGCAGTCAGCACAGATACGCAGTATTTT
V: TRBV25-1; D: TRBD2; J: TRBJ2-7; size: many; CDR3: CASAKSGSGYEQYF; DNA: TGTGCCAGCGCTAAAAGCGGGAGTGGCTACGAGCAGTACTTC
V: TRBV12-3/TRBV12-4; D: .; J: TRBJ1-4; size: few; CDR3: CASSPRLGPTNEKLFF; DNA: TGTGCCAGCAGTCCGCGTTTAGGCCCGACTAATGAAAAACTGTTTTTT
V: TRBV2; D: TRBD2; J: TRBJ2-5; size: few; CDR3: CASTQGGTSRGTQYF; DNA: TGTGCCAGCACGCAAGGGGGGACTAGCCGAGGGACCCAGTACTTC
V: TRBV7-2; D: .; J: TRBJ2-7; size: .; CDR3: CASSKAAGFSYEQYF; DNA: TGTGCCAGCAGCAAAGCGGCGGGCTTTTCCTACGAGCAGTACTTC
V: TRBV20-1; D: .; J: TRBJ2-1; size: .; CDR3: CSASRTYNEQFF; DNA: TGCAGTGCTAGCCGCACCTACAATGAGCAGTTCTTC
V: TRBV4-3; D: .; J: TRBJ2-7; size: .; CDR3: CASSQESGYEQYF; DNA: TGCGCCAGCAGCCAAGAGAGTGGCTACGAGCAGTACTTC
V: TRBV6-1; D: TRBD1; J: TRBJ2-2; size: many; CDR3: CASTPGQSAPGELFF; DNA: TGTGCCAGCACTCCGGGACAGAGTGCCCCCGGGGAGCTGTTTTTT
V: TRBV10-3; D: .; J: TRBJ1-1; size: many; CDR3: CAITEIPNTEAFF; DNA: TGTGCCATCACAGAAATTCCGAACACTGAAGCTTTCTTT
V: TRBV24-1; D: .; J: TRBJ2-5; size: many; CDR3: CATSGGQETQYF; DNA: TGTGCCACCAGTGGTGGGCAAGAGACCCAGTACTTC
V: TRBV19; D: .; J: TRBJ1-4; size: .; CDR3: CASSAAGSNEKLFF; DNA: TGTGCCAGTAGTGCAGCCGGATCTAATGAAAAACTGTTTTTT
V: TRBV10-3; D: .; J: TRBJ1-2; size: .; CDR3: CAIRNDNLPNYGYTF; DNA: TGTGCCATCAGAAACGACAACCTCCCAAACTATGGCTACACCTTC
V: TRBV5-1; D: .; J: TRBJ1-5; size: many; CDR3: CASSLGGGASNQPQHF; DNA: TGCGCCAGCAGCTTGGGTGGGGGCGCGAGCAATCAGCCCCAGCATTTT
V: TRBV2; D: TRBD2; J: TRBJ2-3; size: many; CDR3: CASTPESGRGADTQYF; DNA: TGTGCCAGCACCCCGGAGAGCGGGAGGGGTGCAGATACGCAGTATTTT
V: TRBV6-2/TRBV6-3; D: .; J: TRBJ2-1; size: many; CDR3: CASTRRDAQSSNEQFF; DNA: TGTGCCAGCACCAGACGGGACGCCCAATCCTCCAATGAGCAGTTCTTC
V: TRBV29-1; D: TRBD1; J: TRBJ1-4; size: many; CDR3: CSVDPQGDEKLFF; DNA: TGCAGCGTTGACCCACAGGGGGATGAAAAACTGTTTTTT
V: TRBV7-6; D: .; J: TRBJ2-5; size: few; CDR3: CASARGPGQEETQYF; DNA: TGTGCCAGCGCCAGAGGACCGGGACAAGAAGAGACCCAGTACTTC
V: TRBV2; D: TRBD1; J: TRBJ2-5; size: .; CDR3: CASSEALGTGDNQETQYF; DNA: TGTGCCAGCAGTGAAGCGCTTGGTACAGGGGATAACCAAGAGACCCAGTACTTC
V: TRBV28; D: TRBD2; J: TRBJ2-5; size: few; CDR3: CASSLSPGLAGVLGRPETQYF; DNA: TGTGCCAGCAGTTTATCTCCCGGACTAGCGGGAGTGCTAGGCCGACCAGAGACCCAGTACTTC
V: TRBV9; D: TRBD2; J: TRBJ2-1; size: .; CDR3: CASSVEGAGGPLYEQFF; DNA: TGTGCCAGCAGCGTAGAGGGGGCGGGAGGGCCTTTATACGAGCAGTTCTTC
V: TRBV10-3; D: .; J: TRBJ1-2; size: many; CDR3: CAISEPLGNNYGYTF; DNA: TGTGCCATCAGTGAGCCCTTGGGTAATAACTATGGCTACACCTTC
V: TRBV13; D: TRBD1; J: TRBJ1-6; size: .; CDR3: CASSSMGQKDRPLHF; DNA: TGTGCCAGCAGCTCGATGGGACAGAAGGACCGGCCCCTCCACTTT
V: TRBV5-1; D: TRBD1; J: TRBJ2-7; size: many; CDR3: CASSHGPGTDGYEQYF; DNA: TGCGCCAGCAGCCACGGACCCGGGACAGACGGCTACGAGCAGTACTTC
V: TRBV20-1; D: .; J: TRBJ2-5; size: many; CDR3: CSARVNQETQYF; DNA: TGCAGTGCTAGAGTAAATCAAGAGACCCAGTACTTC
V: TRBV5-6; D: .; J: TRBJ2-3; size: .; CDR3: CASSLVGRSTDTQYF; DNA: TGTGCCAGCAGCTTGGTAGGACGGAGCACAGATACGCAGTATTTT
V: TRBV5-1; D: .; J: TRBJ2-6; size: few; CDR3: CASSLGNRGANVLTF; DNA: TGCGCCAGTAGCCTAGGGAATAGGGGGGCCAACGTCCTGACTTTC
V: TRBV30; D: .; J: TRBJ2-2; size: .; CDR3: CAWRASMDGELFF; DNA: TGTGCCTGGAGGGCTTCAATGGACGGGGAGCTGTTTTTT
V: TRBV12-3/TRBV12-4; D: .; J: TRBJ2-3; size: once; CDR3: CASSRGAEITDTQYF; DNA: TGTGCCAGCAGCCGGGGCGCGGAGATCACAGATACGCAGTATTTT
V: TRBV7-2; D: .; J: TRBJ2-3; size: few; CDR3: CASSRILTDTQYF; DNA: TGTGCCAGCAGCCGGATCCTCACAGATACGCAGTATTTT
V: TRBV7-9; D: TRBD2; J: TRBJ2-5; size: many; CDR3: CASSLLTSGKETQYF; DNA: TGTGCCAGCAGCTTATTGACTAGCGGGAAAGAGACCCAGTACTTC
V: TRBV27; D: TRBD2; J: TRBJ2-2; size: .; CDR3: CASSYYSSGGLDTGELFF; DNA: TGTGCCAGCAGTTACTATTCTAGCGGGGGGTTAGACACCGGGGAGCTGTTTTTT
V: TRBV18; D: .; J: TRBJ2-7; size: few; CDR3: CASSPPYRVLKSYEQYF; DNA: TGTGCCAGCTCCCCGCCTTACAGGGTCCTGAAATCCTACGAGCAGTACTTC
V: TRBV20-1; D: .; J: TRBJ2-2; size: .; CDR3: CSAAAGPTRRGELFF; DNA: TGCAGTGCCGCAGCGGGCCCGACCCGGCGTGGGGAGCTGTTTTTT
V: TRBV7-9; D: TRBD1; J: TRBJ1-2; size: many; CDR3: CASSLDQGAFGYTF; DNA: TGTGCCAGCAGCTTAGATCAGGGGGCCTTTGGCTACACCTTC
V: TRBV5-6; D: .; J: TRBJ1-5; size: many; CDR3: CASSLEGSGSNQPQHF; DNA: TGTGCCAGCAGCTTGGAAGGTTCAGGGAGCAATCAGCCCCAGCATTTT